This T cell receptor beta chain was captured by sequencing in a study of tumor-infiltrating lymphocytes in primary liver carcinoma. About this clonotype: Lacking the conserved final phenylalanine or tryptophan, this CDR3 likely reflects a read error.

This CDR3 has 13 residues. The germline V gene has CDR1 SGHAT and CDR2 FQNNGV. The input was around 500 ng total RNA; TCR beta cDNA was made from it with a constant-region primer. Sequencing libraries for TCR beta derived from three nested multiplex PCR rounds that used slightly modified ARM-PCR. With TRBV1-TRBV30 forward primers and a C-beta reverse primer, the first two PCR rounds were run for approximately 10 cycles each. TCRdb ran MiXCR on the multiplex PCR reads and lists one entry per CDR3 protein. This repertoire shows tens of thousands of distinct CDR3 sequences, around two thirds found once; its top ten account for roughly 30%. Total RNA and DNA came together from about 21-30 mg of bulk tissue without cell sorting.

This sequence originates from a woman in her thirties with primary liver carcinoma and hepatitis B virus infection. The V call is TRBV11-2, the J call TRBJ2-5; 8 bases agree with TRBD1. Sequenced: liver tumor tissue from sampling region 3. The subset was: tumor region T3, left-lateral pole. CDR3 bases: TGTGCAAGCAGCTATACAGGGGGGAAGACCCAGTACTTA. Translated: CASSYTGGKTQYL.